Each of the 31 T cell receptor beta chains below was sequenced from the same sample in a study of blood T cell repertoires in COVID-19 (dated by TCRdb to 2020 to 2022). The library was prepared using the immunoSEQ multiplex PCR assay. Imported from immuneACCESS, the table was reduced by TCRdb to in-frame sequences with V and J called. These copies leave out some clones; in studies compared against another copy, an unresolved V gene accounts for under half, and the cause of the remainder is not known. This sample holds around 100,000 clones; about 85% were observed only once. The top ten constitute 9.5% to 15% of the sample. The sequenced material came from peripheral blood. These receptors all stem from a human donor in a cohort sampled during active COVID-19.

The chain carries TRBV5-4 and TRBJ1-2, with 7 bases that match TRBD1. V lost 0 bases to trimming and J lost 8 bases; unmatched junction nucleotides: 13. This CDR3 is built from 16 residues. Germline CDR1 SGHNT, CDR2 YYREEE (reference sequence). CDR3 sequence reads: CASSLDLQGIGGGYTF. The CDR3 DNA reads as TGTGCCAGCAGCTTGGACCTACAGGGGATAGGGGGCGGCTACACCTTC.

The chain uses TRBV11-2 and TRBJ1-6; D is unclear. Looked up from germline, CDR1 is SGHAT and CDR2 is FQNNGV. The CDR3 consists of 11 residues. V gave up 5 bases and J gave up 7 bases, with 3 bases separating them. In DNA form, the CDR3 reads TGTGCCAGCAGCCGGAATTCACCCCTCCACTTT. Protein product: CASSRNSPLHF.

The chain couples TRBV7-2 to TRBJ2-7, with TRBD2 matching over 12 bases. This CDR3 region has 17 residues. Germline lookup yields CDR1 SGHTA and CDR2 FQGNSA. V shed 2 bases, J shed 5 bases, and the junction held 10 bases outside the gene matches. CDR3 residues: CASSLFALAGGSHEQYF. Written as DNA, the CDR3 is TGTGCCAGCAGCTTATTCGCCCTAGCGGGGGGGAGCCACGAGCAGTACTTC.

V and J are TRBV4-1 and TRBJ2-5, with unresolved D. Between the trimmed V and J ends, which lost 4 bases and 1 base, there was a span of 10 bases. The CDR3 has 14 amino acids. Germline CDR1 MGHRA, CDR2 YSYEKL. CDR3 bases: TGCGCCAGCAGCCCGAGTCCTATCCAAGAGACCCAGTACTTC. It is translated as CASSPSPIQETQYF.

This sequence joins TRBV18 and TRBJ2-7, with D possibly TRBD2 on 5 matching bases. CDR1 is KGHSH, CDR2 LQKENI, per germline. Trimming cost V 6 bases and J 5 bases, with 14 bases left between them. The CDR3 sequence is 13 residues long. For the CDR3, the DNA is TGTGCCAGCTCCCCCCTGACGAGGGACGAGCAGTACTTC. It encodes CASSPLTRDEQYF.

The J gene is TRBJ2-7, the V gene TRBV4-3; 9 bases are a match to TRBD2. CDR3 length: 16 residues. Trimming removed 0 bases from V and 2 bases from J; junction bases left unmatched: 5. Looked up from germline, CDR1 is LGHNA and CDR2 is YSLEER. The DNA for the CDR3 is TGCGCCAGCAGCCAAGATCACCTAGCGGGGACCTACGAGCAGTACTTC. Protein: CASSQDHLAGTYEQYF.

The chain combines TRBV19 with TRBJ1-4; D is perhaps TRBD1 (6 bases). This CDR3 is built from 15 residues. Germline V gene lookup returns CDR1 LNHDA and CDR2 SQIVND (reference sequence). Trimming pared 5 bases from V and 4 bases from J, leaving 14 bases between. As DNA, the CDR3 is TGTGCCAGTAGTCGAATCAGGGGAATTAATGAAAAACTGTTTTTT. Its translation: CASSRIRGINEKLFF.

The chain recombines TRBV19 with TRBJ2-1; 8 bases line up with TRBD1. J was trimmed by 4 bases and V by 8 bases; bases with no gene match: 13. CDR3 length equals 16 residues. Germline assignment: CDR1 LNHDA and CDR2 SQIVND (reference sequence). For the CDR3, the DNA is TGTGCCAGTCGGCCCTCGACAGGGGCGGGGTACAATGAGCAGTTCTTC. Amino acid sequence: CASRPSTGAGYNEQFF.

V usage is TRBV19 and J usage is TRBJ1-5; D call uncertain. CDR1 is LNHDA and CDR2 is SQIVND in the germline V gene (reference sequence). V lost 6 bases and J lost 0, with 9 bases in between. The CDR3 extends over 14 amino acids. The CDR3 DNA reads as TGTGCCAGTAGCGGCGGGAGTAGCAATCAGCCCCAGCATTTT. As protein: CASSGGSSNQPQHF.

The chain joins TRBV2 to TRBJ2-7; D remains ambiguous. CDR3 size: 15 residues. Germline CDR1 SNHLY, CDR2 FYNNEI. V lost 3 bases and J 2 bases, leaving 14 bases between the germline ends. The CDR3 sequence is CASSEGRPFPYEQYF. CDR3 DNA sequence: TGTGCCAGCAGTGAGGGCCGTCCTTTTCCCTACGAGCAGTACTTC. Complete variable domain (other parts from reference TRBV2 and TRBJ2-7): EPEVTQTPSHQVTQMGQEVILRCVPISNHLYFYWYRQILGQKVEFLVSFYNNEISEKSEIFDDQFSVERPDGSNFTLKIRSTKLEDSAMYFCASSEGRPFPYEQYFGPGTRLTVT.

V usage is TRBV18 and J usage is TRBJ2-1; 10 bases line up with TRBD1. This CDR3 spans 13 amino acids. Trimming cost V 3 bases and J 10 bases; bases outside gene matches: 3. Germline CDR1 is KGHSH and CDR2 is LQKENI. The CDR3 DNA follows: TGTGCCAGCTCACCCGGGACAGGGGACGAGCAGTTCTTC. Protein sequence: CASSPGTGDEQFF.

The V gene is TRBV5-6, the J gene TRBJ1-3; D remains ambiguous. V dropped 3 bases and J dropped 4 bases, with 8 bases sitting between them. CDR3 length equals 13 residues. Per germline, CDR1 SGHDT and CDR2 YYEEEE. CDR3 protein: CASSSAHGNTIYF. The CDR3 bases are TGTGCCAGCAGCTCTGCACACGGAAACACCATATATTTT.

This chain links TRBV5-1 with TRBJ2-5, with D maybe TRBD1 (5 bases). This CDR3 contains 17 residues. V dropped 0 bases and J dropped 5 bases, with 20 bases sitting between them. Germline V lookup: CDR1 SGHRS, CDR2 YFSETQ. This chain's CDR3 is CASSLEGRVFSGETQYF. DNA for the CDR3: TGCGCCAGCAGCTTGGAGGGCAGGGTTTTTTCCGGGGAGACCCAGTACTTC.

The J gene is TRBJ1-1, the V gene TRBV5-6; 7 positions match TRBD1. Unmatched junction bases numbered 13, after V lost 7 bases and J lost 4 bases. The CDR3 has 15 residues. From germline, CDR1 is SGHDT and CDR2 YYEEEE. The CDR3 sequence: CASSELRGMGTEAFF. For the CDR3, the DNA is TGTGCCAGCTCCGAGCTCAGGGGGATGGGCACTGAAGCTTTCTTT.

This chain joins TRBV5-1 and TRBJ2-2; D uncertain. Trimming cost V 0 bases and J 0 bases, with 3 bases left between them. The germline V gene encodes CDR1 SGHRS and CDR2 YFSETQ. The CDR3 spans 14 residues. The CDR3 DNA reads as TGCGCCAGCAGCTTGGTCTCGAACACCGGGGAGCTGTTTTTT. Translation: CASSLVSNTGELFF.

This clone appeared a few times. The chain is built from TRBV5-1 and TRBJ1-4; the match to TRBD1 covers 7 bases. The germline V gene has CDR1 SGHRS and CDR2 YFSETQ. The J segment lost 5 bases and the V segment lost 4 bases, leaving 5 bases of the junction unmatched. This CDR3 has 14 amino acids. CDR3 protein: CASSVRDRNEKLFF. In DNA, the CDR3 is TGCGCCAGCAGCGTCCGGGACAGAAATGAAAAACTGTTTTTT. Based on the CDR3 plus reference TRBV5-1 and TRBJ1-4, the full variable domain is KAGVTQTPRYLIKTRGQQVTLSCSPISGHRSVSWYQQTPGQGLQFLFEYFSETQRNKGNFPGRFSGRQFSNSRSEMNVSTLELGDSALYLCASSVRDRNEKLFFGSGTQLSVL.

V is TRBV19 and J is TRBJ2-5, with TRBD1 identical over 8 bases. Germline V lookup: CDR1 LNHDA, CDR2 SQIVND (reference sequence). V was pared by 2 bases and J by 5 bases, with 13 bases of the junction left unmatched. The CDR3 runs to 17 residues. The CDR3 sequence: CASSIYGSRGQVETQYF. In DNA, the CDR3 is TGTGCCAGTAGTATATACGGTAGCAGGGGACAGGTGGAGACCCAGTACTTC.

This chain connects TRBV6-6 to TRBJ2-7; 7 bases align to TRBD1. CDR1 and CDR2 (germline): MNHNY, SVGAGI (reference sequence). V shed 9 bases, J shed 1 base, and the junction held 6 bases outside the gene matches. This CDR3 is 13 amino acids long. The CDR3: CASRGQQSYEQYF. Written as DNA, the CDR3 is TGTGCCAGTAGGGGACAGCAATCCTACGAGCAGTACTTC.

This CDR3 reads CASSLGASGGYNEQFF. CDR3 bases: TGTGCCAGCAGCTTAGGGGCTAGCGGGGGTTACAATGAGCAGTTCTTC. V and J are TRBV7-2 and TRBJ2-1; 10 nucleotides agree with TRBD2. V dropped 1 base and J dropped 4; count of bases not matched to a gene: 4. The CDR3 spans 16 residues. CDR1 is SGHTA and CDR2 is FQGNSA in the germline V gene.

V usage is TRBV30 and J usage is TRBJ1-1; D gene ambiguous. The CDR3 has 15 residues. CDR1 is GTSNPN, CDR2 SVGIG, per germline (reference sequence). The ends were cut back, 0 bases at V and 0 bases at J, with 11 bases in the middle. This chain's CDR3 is CAWSVRSRLNTEAFF. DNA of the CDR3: TGTGCCTGGAGTGTACGATCCAGGCTGAACACTGAAGCTTTCTTT. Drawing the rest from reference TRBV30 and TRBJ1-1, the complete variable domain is SQTIHQWPATLVQPVGSPLSLECTVEGTSNPNLYWYRQAAGRGLQLLFYSVGIGQISSEVPQNLSASRPQDRQFILSSKKLLLSDSGFYLCAWSVRSRLNTEAFFGQGTRLTVV.

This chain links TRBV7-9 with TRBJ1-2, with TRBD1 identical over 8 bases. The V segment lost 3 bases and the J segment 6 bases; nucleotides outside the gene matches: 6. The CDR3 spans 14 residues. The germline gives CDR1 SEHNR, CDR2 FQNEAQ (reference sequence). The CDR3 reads CASSLAGGYNGYTF. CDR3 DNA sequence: TGTGCCAGCAGCTTGGCAGGGGGCTATAATGGCTACACCTTC.

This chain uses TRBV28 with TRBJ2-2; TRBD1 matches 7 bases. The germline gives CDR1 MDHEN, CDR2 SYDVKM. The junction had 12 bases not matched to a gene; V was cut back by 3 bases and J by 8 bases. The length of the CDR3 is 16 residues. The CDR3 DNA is TGTGCCAGCAGTTTTTTTTCAGGGGGAAAACGGGGGGAGCTGTTTTTT. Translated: CASSFFSGGKRGELFF.

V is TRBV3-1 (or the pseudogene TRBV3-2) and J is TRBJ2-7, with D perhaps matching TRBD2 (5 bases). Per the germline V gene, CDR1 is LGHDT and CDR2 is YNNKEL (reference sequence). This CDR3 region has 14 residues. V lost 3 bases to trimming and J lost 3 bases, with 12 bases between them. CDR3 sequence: CASSHGSVHYEQYF. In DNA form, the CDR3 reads TGTGCCAGCAGCCATGGTAGCGTTCACTACGAGCAGTACTTC.

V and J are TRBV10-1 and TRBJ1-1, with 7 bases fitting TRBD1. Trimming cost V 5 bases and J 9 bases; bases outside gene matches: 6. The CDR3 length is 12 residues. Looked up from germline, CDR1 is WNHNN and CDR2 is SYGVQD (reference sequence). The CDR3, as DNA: TGCGCCAGCAGTCAACCGGGACAGCAAGCTTTCTTT. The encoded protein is CASSQPGQQAFF.

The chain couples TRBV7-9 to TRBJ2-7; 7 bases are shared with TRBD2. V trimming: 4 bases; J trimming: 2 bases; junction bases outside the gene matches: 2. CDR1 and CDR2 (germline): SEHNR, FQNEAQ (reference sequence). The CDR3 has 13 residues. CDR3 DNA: TGTGCCAGCAGCTACGCGGGGGCCTACGAGCAGTACTTC. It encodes CASSYAGAYEQYF. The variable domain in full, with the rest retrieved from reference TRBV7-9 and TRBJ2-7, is DTGVSQNPRHKITKRGQNVTFRCDPISEHNRLYWYRQTLGQGPEFLTYFQNEAQLEKSRLLSDRFSAERPKGSFSTLEIQRTEQGDSAMYLCASSYAGAYEQYFGPGTRLTVT.

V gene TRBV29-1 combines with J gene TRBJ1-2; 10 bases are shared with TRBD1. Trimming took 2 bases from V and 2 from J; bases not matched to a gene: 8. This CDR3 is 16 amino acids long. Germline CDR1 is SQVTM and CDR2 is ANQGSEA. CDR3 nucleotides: TGCAGCGTTGAATTGTCTCCGGGACAGGGGAACTATGGCTACACCTTC. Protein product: CSVELSPGQGNYGYTF.

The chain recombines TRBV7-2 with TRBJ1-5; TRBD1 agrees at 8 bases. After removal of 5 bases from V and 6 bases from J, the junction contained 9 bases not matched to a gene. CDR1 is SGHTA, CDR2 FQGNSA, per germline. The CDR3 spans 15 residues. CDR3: CASSPGGQGAQPQHF. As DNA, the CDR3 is TGTGCCAGCAGCCCAGGGGGGCAGGGGGCTCAGCCCCAGCATTTT.

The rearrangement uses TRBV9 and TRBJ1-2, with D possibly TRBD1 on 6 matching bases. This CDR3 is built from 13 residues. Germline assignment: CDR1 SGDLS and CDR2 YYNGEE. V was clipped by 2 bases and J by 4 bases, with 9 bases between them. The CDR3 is CASSVGQFYGYTF. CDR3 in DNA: TGTGCCAGCAGCGTCGGACAGTTCTATGGCTACACCTTC.

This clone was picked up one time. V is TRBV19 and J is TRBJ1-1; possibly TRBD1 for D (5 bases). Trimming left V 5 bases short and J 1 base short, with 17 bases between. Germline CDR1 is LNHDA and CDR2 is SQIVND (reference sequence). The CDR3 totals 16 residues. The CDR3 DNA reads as TGTGCCAGTAGTGTCCTCCAGGGCCAAAGGAACACTGAAGCTTTCTTT. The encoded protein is CASSVLQGQRNTEAFF.

The CDR3 DNA reads TGTGCCAGCAGTGTCATAACTGGCGAGCAGTACTTC. Translated: CASSVITGEQYF. The V gene is TRBV2, the J gene TRBJ2-7; no clear D gene. The V end was cut by 4 bases, the J end by 6 bases, with 10 bases between. The CDR3 sequence is 12 residues long. CDR1 is SNHLY, CDR2 FYNNEI, per germline.

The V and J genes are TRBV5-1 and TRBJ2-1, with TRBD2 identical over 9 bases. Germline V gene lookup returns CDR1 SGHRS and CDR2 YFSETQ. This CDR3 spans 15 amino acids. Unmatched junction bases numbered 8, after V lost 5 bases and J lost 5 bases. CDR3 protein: CASRGGGRANNEQFF. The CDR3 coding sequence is TGCGCCAGCAGAGGGGGCGGGAGGGCCAACAATGAGCAGTTCTTC.